This passage covers 27 T cell receptor beta chains from one sample sequenced in a study of spatial heterogeneity in lung cancer. General observations from the study: Expanded alpha and beta TCR counts within tumors tracked tumor mutation counts.

The antigens for these receptors are not known. TCRdb reprocessed the 5' RACE reads with MiXCR, giving one entry per CDR3 protein. The data contain 4,000 to 5,500 distinct CDR3 sequences, 8.4% of them seen just once; the ten biggest clones take up less than 20%. Specified time point: sample taken at primary tumor resection. Here the sequenced sample was lung tumor tissue, taken at surgery. These receptors were taken from a female donor with early-stage non-small cell lung cancer.

This clonotype is termed medium-sized. The chain joins TRBV20-1 to TRBJ2-5, with TRBD2 matching 12 bases. After removal of 4 bases from V and 7 bases from J, the junction contained 7 bases not matched to a gene. The length of the CDR3 is 14 residues. In germline, CDR1 is DFQATT, CDR2 SNEGSKA (reference sequence). As DNA, the CDR3 is TGCAGTGCTACGCTAGCGGGGGGGCCCCGGACCCAGTACTTC. Protein product: CSATLAGGPRTQYF.

There are a few counts of this clonotype. The chain links TRBV9 to TRBJ2-5; possibly TRBD1 for D (5 bases). Germline lookup yields CDR1 SGDLS and CDR2 YYNGEE. Deletions cut 0 bases from V and 4 bases from J, with 16 bases between. This CDR3 is built from 16 residues. This CDR3 reads CASSVVVAGFPETQYF. The CDR3 nucleotides are TGTGCCAGCAGCGTAGTAGTGGCAGGGTTTCCAGAGACCCAGTACTTC. The entire variable domain, with the rest obtained from reference TRBV9 and TRBJ2-5, is as follows: DSGVTQTPKHLITATGQRVTLRCSPRSGDLSVYWYQQSLDQGLQFLIQYYNGEERAKGNILERFSAQQFPDLHSELNLSSLELGDSALYFCASSVVVAGFPETQYFGPGTRLLVL.

This clonotype was found a few times. CDR3 loop: CASSPLESGAGTEAFF. In nucleotides, the CDR3 is TGTGCCAGCTCACCACTTGAGAGCGGTGCTGGCACTGAAGCTTTCTTT. The chain combines TRBV18 with TRBJ1-1; D remains unclear. The V end was cut by 1 base, the J end by 4 bases, with 16 bases between. CDR1 is KGHSH, CDR2 LQKENI, per germline. The CDR3 has 16 amino acids.

This chain connects TRBV20-1 to TRBJ1-4, with a possible D match to TRBD1 (5 bases). Germline-derived CDR1 and CDR2 are DFQATT and SNEGSKA (reference sequence). The CDR3 sequence is 14 residues long. Between the trimmed V and J ends, which lost 4 bases and 0 bases, there was a span of 9 bases. CDR3 in DNA: TGCAGTGCTACAGGGCCGGCAACTAATGAAAAACTGTTTTTT. Protein: CSATGPATNEKLFF.

The chain couples TRBV5-1 to TRBJ2-5, with 8 bases matching TRBD2. V was pared by 2 bases and J by 3 bases, with 6 bases of the junction left unmatched. CDR1 SGHRS and CDR2 YFSETQ come from the germline V gene. This CDR3 is 15 amino acids long. This CDR3 is CASSLGPAGEETQYF. CDR3 bases: TGCGCCAGCAGCTTAGGCCCAGCGGGGGAAGAGACCCAGTACTTC.

Sample share makes this clonotype large (0.1 to 1%). This chain links TRBV12-3 or TRBV12-4 with TRBJ1-5; no definite D call. Trimming shortened V by 7 bases and J by 1 base, and 11 bases separated the two germline ends. This CDR3 spans 14 amino acids. The CDR3 spells CASTYIDSNQPQHF. CDR3 coding DNA: TGTGCCAGCACCTACATCGACAGCAATCAGCCCCAGCATTTT.

J is TRBJ2-1 and V is TRBV12-3 or TRBV12-4, with 9 positions matching TRBD1. This CDR3 is 14 amino acids long. J gave up 7 bases and V 1 base, and 2 bases lay outside the gene matches. This chain's CDR3 is CASSLGGTGNEQFF. DNA for the CDR3: TGTGCCAGCAGTTTAGGTGGGACAGGGAATGAGCAGTTCTTC.

Only a few counts were recorded for this clonotype. This sequence joins TRBV27 and TRBJ1-1; 7 nucleotides align to TRBD1. J was trimmed by 1 base and V by 4 bases; bases with no gene match: 0. CDR1 is MNHEY, CDR2 SMNVEV, per germline (reference sequence). CDR3 length equals 13 residues. DNA for the CDR3: TGTGCCAGCAGTTCAGGGGGGAACACTGAAGCTTTCTTT. Protein: CASSSGGNTEAFF.

The J gene is TRBJ1-5, the V gene TRBV19, with 7 bases that match TRBD1. CDR1 LNHDA and CDR2 SQIVND come from the germline V gene (reference sequence). The trim removed 5 bases at V and 1 base at J, leaving 5 bases unmatched. The CDR3 has 15 residues. The CDR3 nucleotides are TGTGCCAGTAGTCAGGGACAGAAGAGCAATCAGCCCCAGCATTTT. It specifies CASSQGQKSNQPQHF.

In its sample, this clonotype is medium-sized. A much larger clone is a single base away; this may be a read error. The chain couples TRBV20-1 to TRBJ2-3; D call uncertain. Germline CDR1 is DFQATT and CDR2 is SNEGSKA (reference sequence). V shed 0 bases and J shed 3 bases, with 13 bases lying between them. This CDR3 has 15 residues. CDR3 bases: TGCAGTGCTAGAGATCTAGGAGTCCTTACAGATACGCAGTATTTT. Protein sequence: CSARDLGVLTDTQYF.

J is TRBJ2-2 and V is TRBV6-2 or TRBV6-3; 11 bases fit TRBD2. The CDR3 sequence is 15 residues long. V shed 6 bases, J shed 2 bases, and the junction held 2 bases outside the gene matches. CDR1 and CDR2 from the germline V gene are MNHEY and SVGEGT. The CDR3 bases are TGTGCCAGCAGAAGACTAGCGGGAAACACCGGGGAGCTGTTTTTT. Amino acids: CASRRLAGNTGELFF.

The sample holds a few counts of this clonotype. The CDR3: CASRTRTSRMNTEAFF. CDR3 in DNA: TGTGCCAGCAGAACCCGGACGTCCCGCATGAACACTGAAGCTTTCTTT. The genes are TRBV6-2 or TRBV6-3 and TRBJ1-1; D is unresolved. The CDR3 covers 16 residues. The V and J ends lost 6 bases and 0 bases respectively, with 17 bases between them. The germline gives CDR1 MNHEY, CDR2 SVGEGT.

The V and J genes are TRBV7-9 and TRBJ2-2; unclear D gene. CDR1 and CDR2 from the germline V gene are SEHNR and FQNEAQ (reference sequence). Trimming took 6 bases from V and 2 from J, leaving 10 bases between them. The CDR3 sequence is 14 residues long. CDR3 sequence (DNA): TGTGCCAGCAGTAGTGACGGAAACACCGGGGAGCTGTTTTTT. As protein: CASSSDGNTGELFF.

This chain uses TRBV10-3 with TRBJ1-6; D unresolved. The germline V gene has CDR1 ENHRY and CDR2 SYGVKD. With 2 bases removed from V and 5 bases from J, the gap between germline ends came to 7 bases. There are 14 residues in the CDR3. The chain's CDR3 is CAISEGGNNSPLHF. In nucleotides, the CDR3 is TGTGCCATCAGTGAGGGTGGAAATAATTCACCCCTCCACTTT.

V is TRBV28 and J is TRBJ1-2; TRBD1 might be the D (6 bases). The CDR3 totals 14 residues. The germline gives CDR1 MDHEN, CDR2 SYDVKM. Trimming took 5 bases from V and 4 from J, leaving 14 bases between them. CDR3 protein: CASSPPTGFYGYTF. The CDR3 DNA sequence: TGTGCCAGCAGTCCCCCAACAGGGTTCTATGGCTACACCTTC.

This clonotype was detected a few times. V usage is TRBV28 and J usage is TRBJ2-3; 9 bases fit TRBD2. Germline V gene data show CDR1 as MDHEN and CDR2 as SYDVKM. Trimming took 3 bases from V and 7 from J; bases not matched to a gene: 11. The CDR3 spans 16 residues. The CDR3 spells CASSLRSSGGSNTQYF. CDR3 DNA: TGTGCCAGCAGTTTGCGGAGTAGCGGGGGCTCAAATACGCAGTATTTT.

In its sample, this clonotype was seen a few times. The V and J genes are TRBV28 and TRBJ2-3; D unclear. The V and J ends lost 1 base and 2 bases respectively, with 4 bases between them. The CDR3 extends over 13 amino acids. Germline CDR1 and CDR2: MDHEN and SYDVKM. This chain's CDR3 is CASSLSFTDTQYF. The CDR3, as DNA: TGTGCCAGCAGTTTATCCTTCACAGATACGCAGTATTTT.

The chain uses TRBV11-2 and TRBJ2-1; 14 bases map to TRBD2. The CDR3 spans 17 residues. Trimming removed 5 bases from V and 7 bases from J; junction bases left unmatched: 10. Looked up from germline, CDR1 is SGHAT and CDR2 is FQNNGV. The CDR3 here is CASSPPGLAGGLNEQFF. The CDR3 bases are TGTGCCAGCAGCCCCCCCGGACTAGCGGGGGGATTAAATGAGCAGTTCTTC.

The V call is TRBV9, the J call TRBJ2-6; no clear D. CDR3 length: 14 amino acids. The germline V gene has CDR1 SGDLS and CDR2 YYNGEE. The V and J ends lost 3 bases and 3 bases respectively, with 7 bases between them. CDR3 amino acids: CASSAGGGANVLTF. The CDR3 region has the DNA TGTGCCAGCAGCGCAGGCGGTGGGGCCAACGTCCTGACTTTC.

This clonotype was seen a few times. One end of the junction varies from germline; a read error may be responsible. V is TRBV6-1 and J is TRBJ2-7; TRBD1 matches at 9 bases. The CDR3 is made up of 12 amino acids. Germline V gene data show CDR1 as MNHNS and CDR2 as SASEGT. The CDR3 spells CANSDRGYEQYF. The CDR3, as DNA: TGTGCCAACAGTGACAGGGGGTACGAGCAGTACTTC.

This clonotype was detected ten times or more. The chain couples TRBV11-1 to TRBJ2-1; 8 bases agree with TRBD2. Trimming took 5 bases from V and 3 from J; bases not matched to a gene: 9. Germline V lookup: CDR1 SGHAT, CDR2 FQDESV (reference sequence). The length of the CDR3 is 16 residues. The CDR3 nucleotides are TGTGCCAGCAGCCCCATTAGCGGGACTTACTACAATGAGCAGTTCTTC. This codes for CASSPISGTYYNEQFF.

This clonotype was seen only a few times. The chain combines TRBV6-2 or TRBV6-3 with TRBJ1-4; 9 bases are shared with TRBD1. J gave up 11 bases and V 6 bases, and 10 bases lay outside the gene matches. Germline CDR1 reads MNHEY; CDR2 reads SVGEGT. This CDR3 spans 14 amino acids. The chain's CDR3 is CASRPGTGLWKLFF. CDR3 coding DNA: TGTGCCAGCAGACCCGGGACAGGGTTGTGGAAACTGTTTTTT.

By proportion, this clonotype is medium-sized. V usage is TRBV7-2 and J usage is TRBJ2-5; 9 bases align to TRBD1. Germline V gene data show CDR1 as SGHTA and CDR2 as FQGNSA. The CDR3 contains 17 residues. V shed 1 base and J 2 bases; nucleotides not matched to a gene: 8. The CDR3 DNA sequence: TGTGCCAGCAGCTTAGGGTGGCCGGGACAGGGACAAGAGACCCAGTACTTC. Translated, it gives CASSLGWPGQGQETQYF.

By sample fraction, this clonotype is medium-sized. The J gene is TRBJ2-7, the V gene TRBV28; D may be TRBD1 (6 bases). Trimming pared 5 bases from V and 4 bases from J, leaving 15 bases between. The CDR3 runs to 14 residues. Per germline, CDR1 MDHEN and CDR2 SYDVKM. This CDR3 reads CASSPPGTSYEQYF. In DNA form, the CDR3 reads TGTGCCAGCAGTCCCCCCGGGACATCTTACGAGCAGTACTTC. Looking up the rest from reference TRBV28 and TRBJ2-7 gives the full variable domain: DVKVTQSSRYLVKRTGEKVFLECVQDMDHENMFWYRQDPGLGLRLIYFSYDVKMKEKGDIPEGYSVSREKKERFSLILESASTNQTSMYLCASSPPGTSYEQYFGPGTRLTVT.

The genes are TRBV11-2 and TRBJ2-4, with a weak D call TRBD2 (5 bases). The CDR3 runs 12 residues. Trimming cost V 3 bases and J 5 bases, with 5 bases left between them. In germline, CDR1 is SGHAT, CDR2 FQNNGV. The CDR3 spells CASSFGENIQYF. The CDR3 nucleotides read TGTGCCAGCAGCTTCGGGGAAAACATTCAGTACTTC.

This clonotype rates as medium-sized (0.01 to 0.1%). V gene TRBV6-2 or TRBV6-3 combines with J gene TRBJ1-3, with D unresolved. The germline V and J ends were trimmed by 2 bases and 3 bases, with 8 bases remaining between them. CDR3 length: 14 residues. Germline V gives CDR1 MNHEY, CDR2 SVGEGT. The CDR3 sequence is CASSYTSSGNTIYF. The CDR3 region has the DNA TGTGCCAGCAGTTACACCTCCAGTGGAAACACCATATATTTT.

The rearrangement joins TRBV21-1 to TRBJ2-1. TRBV21-1 is assigned pseudogene status. This CDR3 is built from 16 residues. As DNA, the CDR3 is TGTGCCAGCAGCAAAGAAGGGAGGAGCTCCTACAATGAGCAGTTCTTC. Residues: CASSKEGRSSYNEQFF.